The 23 T cell receptor beta chains listed next were all sequenced from one sample in a study of T cell responses to AZD1222 COVID-19 vaccine. The assay was immunoSEQ multiplex PCR, and TCRdb's table has in-frame clones only and misses some. Among some 150,000 clones, roughly 91% were seen once, and the ten largest hold approximately 2%. Material: peripheral blood, obtained on day 0 of AZD1222 vaccination. The receptors were gathered from an adult in good health.

The chain recombines TRBV6-4 with TRBJ2-1; D is undetermined. The CDR3 length is 15 residues. Trimming stripped 3 bases from V and 5 bases from J, with 14 bases between. Germline V gene data show CDR1 as MRHNA and CDR2 as SNTAGT. The CDR3: CASSEEGGLNNEQFF. The CDR3, as DNA: TGTGCCAGCAGTGAAGAAGGCGGCCTTAACAATGAGCAGTTCTTC.

The chain employs TRBV29-1 and TRBJ2-1; 9 bases fit TRBD2. Germline CDR1 and CDR2: SQVTM and ANQGSEA. The CDR3 extends over 13 amino acids. The V and J ends lost 6 bases and 8 bases, in that order; junction bases with no gene match: 8. CDR3 sequence (DNA): TGCAGCGTGGGCGGGAGGGCCTCGGATGAGCAGTTCTTC. As protein: CSVGGRASDEQFF.

V gene TRBV20-1 combines with J gene TRBJ1-2; D gene ambiguous. CDR3 size: 11 residues. V was clipped by 6 bases and J by 4 bases, with 9 bases between them. In germline, CDR1 is DFQATT, CDR2 SNEGSKA (reference sequence). The CDR3 protein is CSATDLYGYTF. Written as DNA, the CDR3 is TGCAGTGCAACAGACCTCTATGGCTACACCTTC.

The V and J genes are TRBV24-1 and TRBJ1-4; D is perhaps TRBD1 (5 bases). This CDR3 comprises 15 residues. The V end was cut by 2 bases, the J end by 4 bases, with 10 bases between. Germline CDR1 KGHDR, CDR2 SFDVKD. This CDR3 is CATSDSRDSNEKLFF. The CDR3 region has the DNA TGTGCCACCAGTGATTCCCGAGACAGTAATGAAAAACTGTTTTTT.

V usage is TRBV9 and J usage is TRBJ1-2; 7 nucleotides line up with TRBD1. Germline CDR1 SGDLS, CDR2 YYNGEE. This CDR3 has 13 amino acids. V lost 4 bases, J lost 8 bases, and 8 bases stayed unmatched. The CDR3 region is CASSPRTGLGYTF. CDR3 bases: TGTGCCAGCAGCCCCCGGACAGGACTCGGCTACACCTTC.

This sequence joins TRBV12-2 and TRBJ1-6; the tabulated D call, TRBD1, remains unverified against the DNA. TRBV12-2 is marked as a pseudogene. The CDR3 is made up of 11 amino acids. CDR3 coding DNA: TGTGCTTTTCCAGGTAATTCACCCCTCCACTTT. Amino acids: CAFPGNSPLHF.

V and J are TRBV28 and TRBJ1-1; D remains unclear. Germline V gene sequence: CDR1 MDHEN, CDR2 SYDVKM. Trimming cost V 3 bases and J 8 bases, with 10 bases left between them. CDR3 length: 12 residues. The CDR3, as DNA: TGTGCCAGCAGTTTGGTTAGTACCGAAGCTTTCTTT. It translates to CASSLVSTEAFF.

The rearrangement links TRBV5-1 to TRBJ1-1; the D is unclear. Germline CDR1 and CDR2: SGHRS and YFSETQ. CDR3 length: 13 residues. Trimming pared 5 bases from V and 1 base from J, leaving 9 bases between. This CDR3 is CASRVLQNTEAFF. The CDR3 nucleotides read TGCGCCAGCAGGGTCCTTCAGAACACTGAAGCTTTCTTT.

The chain joins TRBV27 to TRBJ2-7, with TRBD2 as a possible D gene (5 bases). CDR1 is MNHEY, CDR2 SMNVEV, per germline (reference sequence). V lost 6 bases and J 0 bases, leaving 12 bases between the germline ends. The CDR3 is made up of 14 amino acids. CDR3 amino acids: CASSPVGDSYEQYF. CDR3 nucleotides: TGTGCCAGCAGCCCTGTCGGGGACTCCTACGAGCAGTACTTC.

The chain couples TRBV5-1 to TRBJ2-5, with 13 bases fitting TRBD2. The V and J ends lost 5 bases and 7 bases, in that order; junction bases with no gene match: 17. CDR1 SGHRS and CDR2 YFSETQ come from the germline V gene. This CDR3 is built from 18 residues. The CDR3 sequence is CASRGDKRTSGGSWTQYF. CDR3 nucleotide sequence: TGCGCCAGCAGGGGTGACAAGCGGACTAGCGGGGGCTCTTGGACCCAGTACTTC.

V gene TRBV5-1 combines with J gene TRBJ2-1; D is perhaps TRBD1 (5 bases). This CDR3 has 15 residues. CDR1 SGHRS and CDR2 YFSETQ come from the germline V gene. The V gene lost 0 bases and the J gene lost 4 bases, with 11 bases spanning the gap. CDR3 nucleotide sequence: TGCGCCAGCAGCTTGGAAGTAGGGGTGTACAATGAGCAGTTCTTC. Translation: CASSLEVGVYNEQFF.

The V gene is TRBV3-1 (or the pseudogene TRBV3-2), the J gene TRBJ1-2; D unresolved. V gave up 1 base and J gave up 4 bases, with 13 bases separating them. The CDR3 totals 15 residues. In germline, CDR1 is LGHDT, CDR2 YNNKEL (reference sequence). The CDR3 protein is CASSQGSTLGYGYTF. The CDR3 nucleotides are TGTGCCAGCAGCCAAGGTTCCACACTGGGCTATGGCTACACCTTC.

This clone was recorded only once. The chain employs TRBV29-1 and TRBJ2-7; 10 bases match TRBD1. Germline trimming cut 7 bases from V and 0 bases from J; bases unmatched to any gene: 9. CDR3 length: 15 residues. Germline V gene sequence: CDR1 SQVTM, CDR2 ANQGSEA. Here the CDR3 DNA reads TGCAGCGCCTCGGGGGACAGGGGAGGCTCCTACGAGCAGTACTTC. It translates to CSASGDRGGSYEQYF.

V gene TRBV11-2 combines with J gene TRBJ2-6; D gene ambiguous. The CDR3 length is 15 residues. The ends were cut back, 5 bases at V and 2 bases at J, with 10 bases in the middle. The germline V gene has CDR1 SGHAT and CDR2 FQNNGV. The CDR3 loop is CASSPVSPGANVLTF. In nucleotides, the CDR3 is TGTGCCAGCAGCCCGGTCAGTCCTGGGGCCAACGTCCTGACTTTC.

The J gene is TRBJ2-7, the V gene TRBV30, with 7 bases fitting TRBD1. CDR3 length: 14 residues. The junction had 6 bases not matched to a gene; V was cut back by 4 bases and J by 0 bases. Germline V gene data show CDR1 as GTSNPN and CDR2 as SVGIG (reference sequence). In DNA form, the CDR3 reads TGTGCCTGGAAGGGACAGATTAGCTCCTACGAGCAGTACTTC. Its protein product is CAWKGQISSYEQYF.

V and J are TRBV6-5 and TRBJ1-1; 9 bases map to TRBD1. In germline, CDR1 is MNHEY, CDR2 SVGAGI. Trimming removed 7 bases from V and 3 bases from J; junction bases left unmatched: 3. CDR3 size: 13 residues. CDR3 amino acids: CASIRTGDTEAFF. CDR3 bases: TGTGCCAGCATTAGGACAGGGGACACTGAAGCTTTCTTT.

The chain recombines TRBV6-5 with TRBJ1-2; D remains unclear. V dropped 2 bases and J dropped 2 bases, with 9 bases sitting between them. Germline V lookup: CDR1 MNHEY, CDR2 SVGAGI. The CDR3 is 14 residues long. CDR3 region: CASSYAGTNYGYTF. The CDR3 DNA sequence: TGTGCCAGCAGTTACGCAGGCACGAACTATGGCTACACCTTC.

The CDR3 region has the DNA TGTGCCAGCAGCTTCGGGGGGCTGAAGAACACTGAAGCTTTCTTT. Protein product: CASSFGGLKNTEAFF. This chain connects TRBV5-4 to TRBJ1-1; perhaps TRBD1 as D (6 bases). Germline V CDR1 and CDR2: SGHNT, YYREEE (reference sequence). The CDR3 extends over 15 amino acids. The V end lost 2 bases, the J end lost 1 base, and 12 bases lay between the germline ends.

This chain's CDR3 is CAISDPNRVNTEAFF. DNA of the CDR3: TGTGCCATCAGTGATCCTAACAGGGTGAACACTGAAGCTTTCTTT. This rearrangement joins TRBV10-3 to TRBJ1-1; TRBD1 might be the D (6 bases). The ends were cut back, 3 bases at V and 0 bases at J, with 11 bases in the middle. Germline V gene sequence: CDR1 ENHRY, CDR2 SYGVKD. CDR3 length: 15 amino acids.

The chain is built from TRBV11-2 and TRBJ2-4, with D possibly being TRBD1 (6 bases). Germline CDR1 reads SGHAT; CDR2 reads FQNNGV. Trimming left V 6 bases short and J 8 bases short, with 23 bases between. The CDR3 loop spans 16 amino acids. The CDR3 sequence is CASSYRVPGVGDIQYF. DNA of the CDR3: TGTGCCAGCAGTTACCGGGTCCCAGGGGTCGGGGACATTCAGTACTTC.

This chain links TRBV5-5 with TRBJ2-7, with a tentative D call TRBD1 (7 bases). The CDR3 contains 15 residues. V was clipped by 0 bases and J by 3 bases, with 13 bases between them. The V gene's germline CDR1 is SGHKS and CDR2 YYEKEE (reference sequence). CDR3 loop: CASSLEAGQNYEQYF. Here the CDR3 DNA reads TGTGCCAGCAGCTTGGAGGCGGGACAGAACTACGAGCAGTACTTC.

The V call is TRBV5-4, the J call TRBJ1-2; 11 nucleotides align to TRBD1. J was trimmed by 4 bases and V by 2 bases; bases with no gene match: 7. Germline CDR1 and CDR2: SGHNT and YYREEE (reference sequence). The CDR3 has 16 amino acids. CDR3 sequence (DNA): TGTGCCAGCAGCTTCTCAGCCGGGACAGGGGGCTATGGCTACACCTTC. As protein: CASSFSAGTGGYGYTF.

This chain links TRBV9 with TRBJ2-5; D not resolved. This CDR3 contains 15 residues. CDR1 is SGDLS and CDR2 is YYNGEE in the germline V gene. Between the trimmed V and J ends, which lost 0 bases and 3 bases, there was a span of 12 bases. The CDR3 loop is CASSVGAAIKETQYF. DNA for the CDR3: TGTGCCAGCAGCGTAGGGGCAGCAATTAAAGAGACCCAGTACTTC.